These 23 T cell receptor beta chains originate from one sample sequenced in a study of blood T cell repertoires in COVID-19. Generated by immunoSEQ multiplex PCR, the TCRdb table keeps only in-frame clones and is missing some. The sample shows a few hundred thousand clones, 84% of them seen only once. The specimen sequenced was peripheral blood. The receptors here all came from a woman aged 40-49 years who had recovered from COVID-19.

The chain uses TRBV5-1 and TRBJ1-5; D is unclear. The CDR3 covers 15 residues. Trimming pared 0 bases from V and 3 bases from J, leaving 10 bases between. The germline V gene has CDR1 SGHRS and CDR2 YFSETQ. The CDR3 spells CASSLDPGNNQPQHF. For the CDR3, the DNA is TGCGCCAGCAGCTTGGATCCGGGAAACAATCAGCCCCAGCATTTT.

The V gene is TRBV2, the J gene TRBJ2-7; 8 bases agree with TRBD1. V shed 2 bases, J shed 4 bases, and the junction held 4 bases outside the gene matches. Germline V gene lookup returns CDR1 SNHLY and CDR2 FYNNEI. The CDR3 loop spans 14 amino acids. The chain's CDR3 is CASSESTGGYEQYF. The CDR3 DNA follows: TGTGCCAGCAGTGAAAGTACAGGGGGATACGAGCAGTACTTC.

The CDR3 loop is CASSSKLSKGVWETQYF. The CDR3 DNA follows: TGTGCCAGCAGCTCCAAATTGAGTAAAGGGGTGTGGGAGACCCAGTACTTC. V and J are TRBV7-8 and TRBJ2-5; the D gene is possibly TRBD1 (5 bases). The CDR3 contains 17 residues. Trimming removed 4 bases at V and 5 bases at J, with 23 bases between. Germline CDR1 is SGHVS and CDR2 is FQNEAQ.

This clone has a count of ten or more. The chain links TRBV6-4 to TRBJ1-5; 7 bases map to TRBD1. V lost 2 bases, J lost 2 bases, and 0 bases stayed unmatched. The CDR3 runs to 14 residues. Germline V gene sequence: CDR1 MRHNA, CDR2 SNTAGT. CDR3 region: CASSDGQGNQPQHF. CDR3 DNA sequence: TGTGCCAGCAGTGACGGACAGGGCAATCAGCCCCAGCATTTT.

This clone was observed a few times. The CDR3 sequence: CASSGSPGSYQPQHF. CDR3 DNA: TGTGCCAGCAGCGGGTCTCCAGGGTCCTATCAGCCCCAGCATTTT. The chain employs TRBV27 and TRBJ1-5; a weak D match, TRBD1 (5 bases). CDR1 is MNHEY, CDR2 SMNVEV, per germline (reference sequence). The CDR3 extends over 15 amino acids. The ends were cut back, 6 bases at V and 5 bases at J, with 17 bases in the middle.

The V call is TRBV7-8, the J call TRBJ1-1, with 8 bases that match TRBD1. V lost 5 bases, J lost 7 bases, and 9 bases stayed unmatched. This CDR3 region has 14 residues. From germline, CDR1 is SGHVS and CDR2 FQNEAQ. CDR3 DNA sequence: TGTGCCAGCAGCCGAGACAGGGGATTTAGTGAAGCTTTCTTT. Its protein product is CASSRDRGFSEAFF. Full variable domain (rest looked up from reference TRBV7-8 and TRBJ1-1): GAGVSQSPRYKVAKRGQDVALRCDPISGHVSLFWYQQALGQGPEFLTYFQNEAQLDKSGLPSDRFFAERPEGSVSTLKIQRTQQEDSAVYLCASSRDRGFSEAFFGQGTRLTVV.

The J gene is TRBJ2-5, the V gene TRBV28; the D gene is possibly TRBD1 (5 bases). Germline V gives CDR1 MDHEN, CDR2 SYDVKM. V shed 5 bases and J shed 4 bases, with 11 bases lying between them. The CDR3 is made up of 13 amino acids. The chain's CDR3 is CASSVTVRETQYF. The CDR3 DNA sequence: TGTGCCAGCAGTGTGACAGTCCGAGAGACCCAGTACTTC. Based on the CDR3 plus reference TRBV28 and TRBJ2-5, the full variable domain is DVKVTQSSRYLVKRTGEKVFLECVQDMDHENMFWYRQDPGLGLRLIYFSYDVKMKEKGDIPEGYSVSREKKERFSLILESASTNQTSMYLCASSVTVRETQYFGPGTRLLVL.

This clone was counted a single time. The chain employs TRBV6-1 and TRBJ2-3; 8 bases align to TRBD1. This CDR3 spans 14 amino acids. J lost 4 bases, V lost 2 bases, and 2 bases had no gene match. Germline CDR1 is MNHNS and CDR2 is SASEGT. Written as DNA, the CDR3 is TGTGCCAGCAGTGAACAGGGGGCGTCAGATACGCAGTATTTT. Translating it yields CASSEQGASDTQYF.

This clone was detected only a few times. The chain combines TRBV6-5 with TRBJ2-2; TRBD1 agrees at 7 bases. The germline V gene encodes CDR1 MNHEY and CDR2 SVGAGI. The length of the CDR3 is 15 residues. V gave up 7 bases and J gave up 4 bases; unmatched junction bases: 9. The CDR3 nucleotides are TGTGCCAGCACCACCTCGACAGGGAGCACCGGGGAGCTGTTTTTT. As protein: CASTTSTGSTGELFF.

In nucleotides, the CDR3 is TGTGCCAGCACCAAAGGACCGAGGGTGGACTATGGCTACACCTTC. Its translation: CASTKGPRVDYGYTF. This chain uses TRBV6-6 with TRBJ1-2; no firm D call. Germline lookup yields CDR1 MNHNY and CDR2 SVGAGI (reference sequence). The CDR3 spans 15 residues. The V end was cut by 7 bases, the J end by 3 bases, with 18 bases between.

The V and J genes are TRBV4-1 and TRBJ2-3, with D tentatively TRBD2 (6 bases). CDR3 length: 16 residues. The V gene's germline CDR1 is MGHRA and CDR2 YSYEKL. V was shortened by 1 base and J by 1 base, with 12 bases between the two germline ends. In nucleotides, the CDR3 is TGCGCCAGCAGCCAAGGTACTAGCAGGGGCACAGATACGCAGTATTTT. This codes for CASSQGTSRGTDTQYF.

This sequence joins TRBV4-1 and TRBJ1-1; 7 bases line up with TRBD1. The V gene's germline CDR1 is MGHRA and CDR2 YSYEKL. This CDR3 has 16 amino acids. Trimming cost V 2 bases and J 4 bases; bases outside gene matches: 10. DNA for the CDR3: TGCGCCAGCAGCCAAACAGCAGCGACAGGGAGCACTGAAGCTTTCTTT. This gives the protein CASSQTAATGSTEAFF.

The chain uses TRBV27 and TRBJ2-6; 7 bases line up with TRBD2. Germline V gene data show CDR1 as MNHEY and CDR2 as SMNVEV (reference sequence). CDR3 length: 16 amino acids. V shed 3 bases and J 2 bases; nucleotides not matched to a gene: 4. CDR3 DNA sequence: TGTGCCAGCAGTTTCCGCCGGGGGGCTGGGGCCAACGTCCTGACTTTC. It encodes CASSFRRGAGANVLTF.

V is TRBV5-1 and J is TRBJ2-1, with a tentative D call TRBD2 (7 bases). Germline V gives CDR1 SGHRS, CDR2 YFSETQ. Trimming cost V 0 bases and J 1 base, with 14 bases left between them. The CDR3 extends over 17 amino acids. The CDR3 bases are TGCGCCAGCAGCTTGGTCGTGGGGGGGCCGTCCTACAATGAGCAGTTCTTC. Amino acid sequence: CASSLVVGGPSYNEQFF. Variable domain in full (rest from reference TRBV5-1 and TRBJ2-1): KAGVTQTPRYLIKTRGQQVTLSCSPISGHRSVSWYQQTPGQGLQFLFEYFSETQRNKGNFPGRFSGRQFSNSRSEMNVSTLELGDSALYLCASSLVVGGPSYNEQFFGPGTRLTVL.

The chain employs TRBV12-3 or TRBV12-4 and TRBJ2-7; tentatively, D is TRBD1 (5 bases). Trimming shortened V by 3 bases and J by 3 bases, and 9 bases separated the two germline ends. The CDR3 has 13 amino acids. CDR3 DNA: TGTGCCAGCAGTTTGGGGCACCTCTACGAGCAGTACTTC. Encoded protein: CASSLGHLYEQYF.

This CDR3 is CASSYGQGAGEQYF. The CDR3 DNA reads TGCGCCAGCAGCTACGGACAGGGAGCGGGGGAGCAGTACTTC. The V call is TRBV5-1, the J call TRBJ2-7, with D tentatively TRBD1 (8 bases). Trimming removed 3 bases at V and 7 bases at J, with 17 bases between. Germline CDR1 is SGHRS and CDR2 is YFSETQ. The CDR3 sequence is 14 residues long.

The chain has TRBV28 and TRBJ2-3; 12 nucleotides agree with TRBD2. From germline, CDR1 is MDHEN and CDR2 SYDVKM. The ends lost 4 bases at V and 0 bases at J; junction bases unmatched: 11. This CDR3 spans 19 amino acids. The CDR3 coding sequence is TGTGCCAGCAGTTCAGGACTAGCGGGGAGGAGTACTAGCACAGATACGCAGTATTTT. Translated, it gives CASSSGLAGRSTSTDTQYF.

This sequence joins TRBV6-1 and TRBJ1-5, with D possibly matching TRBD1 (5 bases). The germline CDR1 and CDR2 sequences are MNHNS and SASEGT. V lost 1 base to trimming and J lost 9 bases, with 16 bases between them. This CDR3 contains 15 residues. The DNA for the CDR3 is TGTGCCAGCAGTGAAGGCAGGGCGCCTTACCGGCCCCAGCATTTT. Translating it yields CASSEGRAPYRPQHF.

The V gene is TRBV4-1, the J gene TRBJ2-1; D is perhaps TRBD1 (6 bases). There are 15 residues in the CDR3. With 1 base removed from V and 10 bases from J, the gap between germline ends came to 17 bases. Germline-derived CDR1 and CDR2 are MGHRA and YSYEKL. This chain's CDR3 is CASSQAWGPGREQFF. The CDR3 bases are TGCGCCAGCAGCCAAGCTTGGGGGCCGGGTCGGGAGCAGTTCTTC.

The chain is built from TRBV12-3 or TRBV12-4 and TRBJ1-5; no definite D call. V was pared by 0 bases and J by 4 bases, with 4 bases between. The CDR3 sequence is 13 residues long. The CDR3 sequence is CASSLAQNQPQHF. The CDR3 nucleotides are TGTGCCAGCAGTTTAGCCCAAAATCAGCCCCAGCATTTT.

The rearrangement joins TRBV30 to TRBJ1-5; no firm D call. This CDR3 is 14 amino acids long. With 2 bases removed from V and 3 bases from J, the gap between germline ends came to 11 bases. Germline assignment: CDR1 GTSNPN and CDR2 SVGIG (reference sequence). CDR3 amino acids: CAWSLWLNNQPQHF. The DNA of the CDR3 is TGTGCCTGGAGTCTTTGGCTCAACAATCAGCCCCAGCATTTT. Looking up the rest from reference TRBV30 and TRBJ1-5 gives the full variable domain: SQTIHQWPATLVQPVGSPLSLECTVEGTSNPNLYWYRQAAGRGLQLLFYSVGIGQISSEVPQNLSASRPQDRQFILSSKKLLLSDSGFYLCAWSLWLNNQPQHFGDGTRLSIL.

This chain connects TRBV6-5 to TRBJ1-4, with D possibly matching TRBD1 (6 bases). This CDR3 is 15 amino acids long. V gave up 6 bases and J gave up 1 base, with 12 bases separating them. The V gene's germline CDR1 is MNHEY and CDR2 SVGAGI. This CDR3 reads CASSQGIVTNEKLFF. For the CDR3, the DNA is TGTGCCAGCAGCCAGGGGATAGTAACTAATGAAAAACTGTTTTTT.

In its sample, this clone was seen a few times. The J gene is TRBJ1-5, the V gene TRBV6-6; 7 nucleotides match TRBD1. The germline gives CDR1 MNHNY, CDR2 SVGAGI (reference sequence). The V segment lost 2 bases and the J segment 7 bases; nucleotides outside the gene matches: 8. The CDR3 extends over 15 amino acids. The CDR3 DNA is TGTGCCAGCAGTTACGTTGGTAGAGGGGGCCAGCCCCAGCATTTT. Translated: CASSYVGRGGQPQHF.